Given below is one T cell receptor (beta chain) in context. What it binds is unknown. The CDR3 is 15 amino acids. Looked up from germline, CDR1 is MNHEY and CDR2 is SVGAGI. The ends were cut back, 7 bases at V and 6 bases at J, with 21 bases in the middle. These data belong to a study of T cells in localized non-small cell lung cancer. Sequenced by immunoSEQ multiplex PCR; TCRdb stores in-frame clones only, minus some. Of approximately 25,000 clones listed, roughly 87% are singletons. General study findings and limits: For the top 100 tumor clones, a median approximately 61 also appeared in adjacent lung. Uninvolved adjacent lung had more T cell clonality than any other tissue, topping tumor. Since sequencing was restricted to only one region of the tumor, intratumor heterogeneity remains a possibility.

The V call is TRBV6-5, the J call TRBJ1-1; D remains ambiguous. The sample here was peripheral blood, taken before any cancer treatment. The source is a woman aged 40-69 years with stage I lung adenocarcinoma. CDR3 in amino acids: CASTRTPGKVAEAFF. As DNA, the CDR3 is TGTGCCAGCACCCGCACCCCCGGGAAGGTCGCTGAAGCTTTCTTT.